This T cell receptor (beta chain) was captured in a study of T cells in Graves' hyperthyroidism and ophthalmopathy. Study context: Sampling of peripheral blood happened at initial diagnosis, prior to any treatment.

The CDR3 regions of TCR beta were amplified from RNA transcripts. First-round RT-PCR of the TCR CDR3 relied on the HTBI primer set. From the multiplex PCR reads, TCRdb called clonotypes with MiXCR, one entry per CDR3 protein. Of fewer than 900,000 distinct CDR3 sequences in the sample, roughly 17% were seen once. This clonotype has a count of ten or more. The specimen sequenced was blood. The clonotype comes from a man aged 18 to 29 with Graves' hyperthyroidism.

The CDR3 region is CASGYRGLTYEQYF. The CDR3 nucleotides read TGTGCCAGCGGATACAGGGGGCTCACCTACGAGCAGTACTTC. This chain links TRBV12-3 or TRBV12-4 with TRBJ2-7; 9 nucleotides match TRBD1. J lost 2 bases, V lost 8 bases, and 7 bases had no gene match. This CDR3 contains 14 residues.